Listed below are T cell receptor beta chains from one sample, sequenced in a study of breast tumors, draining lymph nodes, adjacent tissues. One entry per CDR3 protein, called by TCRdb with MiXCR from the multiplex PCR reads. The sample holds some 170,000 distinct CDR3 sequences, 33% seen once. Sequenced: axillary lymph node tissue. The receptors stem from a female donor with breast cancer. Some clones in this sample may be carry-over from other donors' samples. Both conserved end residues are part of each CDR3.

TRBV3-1 CASSLGQSLNTWYF
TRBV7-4 CASSLTGGKVYEQYF
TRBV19 CASRDPGELFF
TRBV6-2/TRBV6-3 CASSGGFSGKSDYNEQFF
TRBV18 CASSRNRDRGNTEAFF
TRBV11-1 CASSLRTGGYEQYF
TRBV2 CAREGQGANVLTF
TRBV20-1 CTGLAAYNEQFF
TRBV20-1 CSAATGGALGYTF
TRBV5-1 CASTRGAAGASYEQYF
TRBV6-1 CASSLPGQGAREKLFF
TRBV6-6 CASSWDPLRGVEQYF
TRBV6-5 CASSYEGLANEKLFF
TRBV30 CAWGTGGEEAFF
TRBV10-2 CASSEGGELFF
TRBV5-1 CASSPSSGGRDTQYF
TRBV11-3 CASSLRGEETQYF
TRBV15 CATSHARGYGYTF
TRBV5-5 CASSLDRAGEQYF
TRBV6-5 CASSYSYQETQYF
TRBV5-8 CASNWDRRYEQYF
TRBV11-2 CASSLSTGLSLVSSYERYF
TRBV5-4 CASNRGQAPDGYTF
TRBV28 CASSNSDRDEQYF
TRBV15 CATSRGSGGFSANEQFF
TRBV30 CAWNQGQGAYNEQFF
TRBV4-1 CASSQLYGYTF
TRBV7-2 CASSLVAAGTGNTIYF
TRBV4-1 CASTRIGGGEQYF
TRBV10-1 CASSESSGGRKQYF
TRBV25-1 CASSELSLGETQYF
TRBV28 CASSTTSRQGYEQYF
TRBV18 CASSPRQGFNEKLFF
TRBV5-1 CASSFTANTDAFF
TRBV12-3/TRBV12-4 CASSSGQGFVGYTF
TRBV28 CASRSTGGGQPQHF
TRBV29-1 CSVDVGGGYYNEQFF
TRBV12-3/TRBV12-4 CASSHGASGHRYEQFF
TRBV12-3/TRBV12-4 CASSGDRVNYGYTF
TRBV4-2 CASSQATSGGAGANVLTF
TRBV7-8 CASSPGGFGYSYEQYF
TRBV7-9 CASSSSLAGWTGELFF
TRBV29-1 CSATQASSYEQYF
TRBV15 CATSRGTFVHTEAFF
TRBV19 CASSIGGGANVLTF
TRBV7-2 CASSLSSTGGADTQYF
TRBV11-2 CASSLAPGQEAFF
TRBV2 CASTRTSGGINTGELFF
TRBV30 CAWSVGAGIQETQYF
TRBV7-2 CASSPGGSAGQYF
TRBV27 CATKPSGPNTGELFF
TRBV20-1 CSGQLARDSRNSPLHF
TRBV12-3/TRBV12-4 CASSRGDANTIYF
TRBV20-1 CSARWQFNEKLFF
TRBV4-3 CASSQDRVRWGYTF
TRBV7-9 CASTRGGRVYEQYF